The 20 T cell receptor beta chains given below trace back to one sample, sequenced in a study of CD8 T cells in ankylosing spondylitis. TCRdb reprocessed the 5' RACE reads with MiXCR, giving one entry per CDR3 protein. Counted here are more than 300,000 distinct CDR3 sequences, roughly 8% occurring once; the ten biggest clones make up 13% to 15%. Antigens for these TCRs are unknown. General study results and limits: What appeared characteristic of ankylosing spondylitis blood was a TCR beta motif of under 10 highly homologous variants.

The sequencing sample was made of blood, either unsorted or a sorted T cell fraction (not recorded which). Receptor source: a male donor with ankylosing spondylitis.

This clonotype was counted between two and nine times. The chain carries TRBV5-6 and TRBJ2-3; 7 bases map to TRBD1. The ends lost 4 bases at V and 1 base at J; junction bases unmatched: 6. Germline V lookup: CDR1 SGHDT, CDR2 YYEEEE. The CDR3 extends over 15 amino acids. CDR3 bases: TGTGCCAGCAGCCCCCGGACAGGAGGCACAGATACGCAGTATTTT. It codes for CASSPRTGGTDTQYF.

Only a few counts were recorded for this clonotype. This chain joins TRBV15 and TRBJ2-7; TRBD2 agrees at 11 bases. V was pared by 5 bases and J by 1 base, with 7 bases of the junction left unmatched. The length of the CDR3 is 16 residues. Germline V gene sequence: CDR1 LNHNV, CDR2 YYDKDF (reference sequence). CDR3 loop: CATSVTGTSGSYEQYF. CDR3 coding DNA: TGTGCCACCAGCGTGACCGGGACTAGCGGATCCTACGAGCAGTACTTC.

This clonotype was counted many times. The V gene is TRBV7-3, the J gene TRBJ2-7; a possible D gene is TRBD1 (6 bases). From germline, CDR1 is SGHTA and CDR2 FQGTGA. The CDR3 has 14 amino acids. V was cut by 5 bases and J by 0 bases, with 11 bases left in between. The CDR3 loop reads CASSNTGSSYEQYF. The CDR3 region has the DNA TGTGCCAGCAGCAATACAGGGAGCTCCTACGAGCAGTACTTC. Supplemented by reference TRBV7-3 and TRBJ2-7, the full variable domain reads GAGVSQTPSNKVTEKGKYVELRCDPISGHTALYWYRQSLGQGPEFLIYFQGTGAADDSGLPNDRFFAVRPEGSVSTLKIQRTERGDSAVYLCASSNTGSSYEQYFGPGTRLTVT.

There are a few counts of this clonotype. The chain has TRBV4-1 and TRBJ2-1; D perhaps matches TRBD1 (6 bases). The CDR3 length is 11 residues. The ends were cut back, 11 bases at V and 7 bases at J, with 12 bases in the middle. Germline-derived CDR1 and CDR2 are MGHRA and YSYEKL. The DNA of the CDR3 is TGCGCCCGAACGAGGGGGAATGAGCAGTTCTTC. Amino acids: CARTRGNEQFF.

This clonotype came up a few times. The chain employs TRBV29-1 and TRBJ2-1; D ambiguous. V lost 4 bases and J lost 5, with 15 bases in between. There are 14 residues in the CDR3. Germline V CDR1 and CDR2: SQVTM, ANQGSEA. The CDR3 region has the DNA TGCAGCGTTGTACGTTTGGGGATCCACAATGAGCAGTTCTTC. Protein: CSVVRLGIHNEQFF.

V usage is TRBV6-5 and J usage is TRBJ2-1; 9 positions match TRBD2. This CDR3 has 15 residues. Trimming removed 4 bases from V and 6 bases from J; junction bases left unmatched: 7. Germline CDR1 is MNHEY and CDR2 is SVGAGI. Here the CDR3 reads CASSSVAGAINEQFF. CDR3 nucleotide sequence: TGTGCCAGCAGTTCAGTAGCGGGAGCGATCAATGAGCAGTTCTTC.

At least ten counts were recorded for this clonotype. The J gene is TRBJ1-1, the V gene TRBV5-1; D gene unclear. V lost 2 bases and J 0 bases, leaving 5 bases between the germline ends. This CDR3 has 13 amino acids. Germline CDR1 is SGHRS and CDR2 is YFSETQ. CDR3 sequence (DNA): TGCGCCAGCAGCTTTAAGATGAACACTGAAGCTTTCTTT. This codes for CASSFKMNTEAFF.

The V call is TRBV5-1, the J call TRBJ1-4; D is undetermined. The CDR3 length is 13 residues. Germline V gives CDR1 SGHRS, CDR2 YFSETQ. Trimming pared 0 bases from V and 10 bases from J, leaving 10 bases between. The CDR3 DNA follows: TGCGCCAGCAGCTTGGAGGAGGGCGCAAAACTGTTTTTT. Translation: CASSLEEGAKLFF.

This clonotype was found a few times. CDR3 nucleotide sequence: TGTGCCAGCAGTATCCTGACTAGCGGGAGGGGTTACAATGAGCAGTTCTTC. Amino acids: CASSILTSGRGYNEQFF. The chain uses TRBV6-1 and TRBJ2-1, with 14 bases fitting TRBD2. Looked up from germline, CDR1 is MNHNS and CDR2 is SASEGT. The length of the CDR3 is 17 residues. Trimming at V came to 5 bases and at J to 4 bases, leaving 7 bases not matched to a gene.

This clonotype was counted ten times or more. V usage is TRBV5-1 and J usage is TRBJ2-1, with 12 bases matching TRBD2. This CDR3 has 16 amino acids. Germline lookup yields CDR1 SGHRS and CDR2 YFSETQ. V lost 1 base to trimming and J lost 1 base; unmatched junction nucleotides: 0. This CDR3 reads CASSLTSGRSYNEQFF. The CDR3 region has the DNA TGCGCCAGCAGCTTGACTAGCGGGAGGTCCTACAATGAGCAGTTCTTC.

This rearrangement joins TRBV6-1 to TRBJ2-7, with a tentative D call TRBD2 (6 bases). Trimming pared 6 bases from V and 3 bases from J, leaving 12 bases between. Per germline, CDR1 MNHNS and CDR2 SASEGT. This CDR3 has 13 amino acids. CDR3 in amino acids: CASRREGLYEQYF. Here the CDR3 DNA reads TGTGCCAGCAGGCGGGAAGGACTCTACGAGCAGTACTTC.

The table lists this clonotype with a few counts. V and J are TRBV27 and TRBJ2-3; D remains unclear. The CDR3 spans 16 residues. Trimming cost V 7 bases and J 4 bases, with 21 bases left between them. CDR1 is MNHEY, CDR2 SMNVEV, per germline (reference sequence). In nucleotides, the CDR3 is TGTGCCAGCAAACCTCAACCGTTAGAAGCGCCAGATACGCAGTATTTT. This translates into CASKPQPLEAPDTQYF.

This clonotype was found many times. The rearrangement uses TRBV29-1 and TRBJ2-5, with D possibly matching TRBD2 (5 bases). Between the trimmed V and J ends, which lost 7 bases and 5 bases, there was a span of 14 bases. The germline gives CDR1 SQVTM, CDR2 ANQGSEA. CDR3 length: 12 amino acids. The CDR3, as DNA: TGCAGCGCAACCTTGGAGGCGGAGACCCAGTACTTC. The encoded protein is CSATLEAETQYF.

The chain links TRBV9 to TRBJ1-2; D gene ambiguous. Germline loops: CDR1 SGDLS, CDR2 YYNGEE. The CDR3 spans 14 residues. V lost 3 bases, J lost 4 bases, and 13 bases lay in between. The CDR3 reads CASSERRQAYGYTF. CDR3 DNA sequence: TGTGCCAGCAGCGAACGGCGGCAGGCCTATGGCTACACCTTC.

The chain is built from TRBV20-1 and TRBJ2-3; TRBD2 matches 14 bases. V gave up 3 bases and J gave up 5 bases; unmatched junction bases: 1. The CDR3 is made up of 14 amino acids. CDR1 is DFQATT and CDR2 is SNEGSKA in the germline V gene (reference sequence). The CDR3 region has the DNA TGCAGTGCTAGGGGACTAGCGGGGGTAGATACGCAGTATTTT. Protein sequence: CSARGLAGVDTQYF.

V is TRBV27 and J is TRBJ2-7; D tentatively reads TRBD1 or TRBD2 (7 bases each). V was cut by 7 bases and J by 6 bases, with 13 bases left in between. The germline CDR1 and CDR2 sequences are MNHEY and SMNVEV (reference sequence). This CDR3 has 12 amino acids. The CDR3 DNA follows: TGTGCCAGCATCCAGGGGGGGGCCGAGCAGTACTTC. As protein: CASIQGGAEQYF.

In its sample, this clonotype was seen a few times. This chain uses TRBV3-1 with TRBJ2-1; D possibly corresponds to TRBD1 (7 bases). V was pared by 6 bases and J by 5 bases, with 14 bases between. Germline CDR1 and CDR2: LGHDT and YNNKEL (reference sequence). The CDR3 runs 14 residues. The CDR3 here is CASSQIRGDNEQFF. The CDR3 DNA follows: TGTGCCAGCAGTCAAATCAGGGGGGACAATGAGCAGTTCTTC.

The rearrangement links TRBV5-1 to TRBJ2-7; D perhaps matches TRBD1 (6 bases). Germline assignment: CDR1 SGHRS and CDR2 YFSETQ. V was pared by 0 bases and J by 3 bases, with 10 bases between. There are 14 residues in the CDR3. The CDR3 reads CASSLGDTIYEQYF. CDR3 sequence (DNA): TGCGCCAGCAGCTTGGGGGACACCATCTACGAGCAGTACTTC.

This clonotype appeared a few times. The V gene is TRBV4-2, the J gene TRBJ1-6; D uncertain. Trimming pared 4 bases from V and 10 bases from J, leaving 11 bases between. Germline CDR1 LGHNA, CDR2 YNFKEQ. The CDR3 is 13 amino acids. CDR3 nucleotides: TGTGCCAGCAGCCCAGTGATCGGGTCACCCCTCCACTTT. Its protein product is CASSPVIGSPLHF.

The chain is built from TRBV18 and TRBJ1-1, with a weak D call TRBD1 (5 bases). Per germline, CDR1 KGHSH and CDR2 LQKENI. The length of the CDR3 is 14 residues. V lost 1 base and J lost 2, with 8 bases in between. The CDR3 nucleotides read TGTGCCAGCTCACCACTCGACAGAAACACTGAAGCTTTCTTT. Its protein is CASSPLDRNTEAFF.